The 10 T cell receptor beta chains below come from one sample, sequenced in a study of blood T cells in healthy people across ages. Combining a sample-barcoded 5' primer with a J-beta primer mix, a second PCR ran for 7 to 11 cycles. One entry per CDR3 protein, called by TCRdb with MiXCR from the 5' RACE reads. The sample yields about a million distinct CDR3 sequences, 45% to 50% seen once. Input material: blood. These receptors all come from a man in his thirties or forties in good health.

The chain combines TRBV27 with TRBJ2-1; D perhaps matches TRBD1 (5 bases). The CDR3 is 14 residues long. The V end was cut by 8 bases, the J end by 10 bases, with 21 bases between. Germline V gene lookup returns CDR1 MNHEY and CDR2 SMNVEV (reference sequence). CDR3 coding DNA: TGTGCCAGCGCATGGGATCAGGGTAACTACGAGCAGTTCTTC. Its translation is CASAWDQGNYEQFF.

This clonotype turned up a few times. The rearrangement joins TRBV28 to TRBJ2-7; D may be TRBD2 (6 bases). The CDR3 sequence is 12 residues long. Germline assignment: CDR1 MDHEN and CDR2 SYDVKM. Trimming stripped 10 bases from V and 3 bases from J, with 13 bases between. The CDR3 bases are TGTGCCACCCTGGGACTGAGCTACGAGCAGTACTTC. The encoded protein is CATLGLSYEQYF.

The chain has TRBV3-1 and TRBJ1-6; D not certain. This CDR3 has 15 residues. CDR1 is LGHDT and CDR2 is YNNKEL in the germline V gene (reference sequence). V was cut by 0 bases and J by 7 bases, with 10 bases left in between. CDR3 protein: CASSQDIGFNSPLHF. The CDR3 DNA sequence: TGTGCCAGCAGCCAAGATATAGGTTTCAATTCACCCCTCCACTTT.

The genes are TRBV28 and TRBJ2-7; D remains unclear. Trimming stripped 3 bases from V and 4 bases from J, with 10 bases between. This CDR3 spans 13 amino acids. Germline-derived CDR1 and CDR2 are MDHEN and SYDVKM. The CDR3 reads CASSFRGWYEQYF. The CDR3 nucleotides read TGTGCCAGCAGTTTCCGAGGCTGGTACGAGCAGTACTTC.

This clonotype has a handful of counts. V usage is TRBV20-1 and J usage is TRBJ1-2; no clear D. The germline gives CDR1 DFQATT, CDR2 SNEGSKA (reference sequence). This CDR3 contains 13 residues. Deletions cut 7 bases from V and 6 bases from J, with 18 bases between. The CDR3 loop reads CSVVSGSMNGYTF. The CDR3 nucleotides read TGCAGTGTAGTTTCCGGGAGTATGAATGGCTACACCTTC.

The chain links TRBV27 to TRBJ1-1; maybe TRBD1 (5 bases). With 9 bases removed from V and 7 bases from J, the gap between germline ends came to 21 bases. The CDR3 contains 14 residues. CDR1 and CDR2 from the germline V gene are MNHEY and SMNVEV (reference sequence). The CDR3 loop reads CASRLDWRDVEAFF. CDR3 coding DNA: TGTGCCAGTAGGTTAGACTGGAGGGACGTTGAAGCTTTCTTT.

The rearrangement uses TRBV20-1 and TRBJ2-7; D tentatively fits TRBD1 or TRBD2 (5 bases each). Germline V gene data show CDR1 as DFQATT and CDR2 as SNEGSKA (reference sequence). Trimming left V 0 bases short and J 9 bases short, with 18 bases between. The length of the CDR3 is 14 residues. The CDR3 reads CSARDSYKGTGQYF. In nucleotides, the CDR3 is TGCAGTGCTAGAGACTCCTATAAGGGGACCGGGCAGTACTTC.

The table lists this clonotype with many counts. The J gene is TRBJ2-7, the V gene TRBV6-2 or TRBV6-3, with D possibly being TRBD1 or TRBD2 (6 bases each). Germline V gene sequence: CDR1 MNHEY, CDR2 SVGEGT. The V and J ends lost 6 bases and 3 bases respectively, with 15 bases between them. The CDR3 totals 14 residues. Here the CDR3 reads CASRLGGTFYEQYF. CDR3 nucleotide sequence: TGTGCCAGCAGGTTAGGGGGGACTTTCTACGAGCAGTACTTC.

Only a few counts were recorded for this clonotype. The rearrangement links TRBV30 to TRBJ2-4; D is tentatively TRBD1 or TRBD2 (6 bases each). This CDR3 has 14 amino acids. V lost 2 bases, J lost 5 bases, and 13 bases lay in between. CDR1 and CDR2 from the germline V gene are GTSNPN and SVGIG (reference sequence). The CDR3 nucleotides are TGTGCCTGGAGTAGGGGGGTGGGGGAAAACATTCAGTACTTC. It codes for CAWSRGVGENIQYF.

The chain uses TRBV9 and TRBJ2-7, with 7 nucleotides matching TRBD1. The germline V gene has CDR1 SGDLS and CDR2 YYNGEE. This CDR3 is built from 15 residues. V gave up 0 bases and J gave up 2 bases; unmatched junction bases: 5. The CDR3 loop reads CASSVDGTATYEQYF. Here the CDR3 DNA reads TGTGCCAGCAGCGTAGATGGGACAGCGACCTACGAGCAGTACTTC.